This TCR beta chain derives from a study of beta chain features in type 1 diabetes. Overall study: Summed over all samples, the examined sorted cells came to roughly 110 million. The study, taken as a whole, reports: Moderately but significantly shorter TCRB CDR3s were found in Type 1 diabetes patients in all four CD4+ subsets. It was among patients, rather than healthy donors, that naive, central memory and Treg TCRB repertoires appeared more similar. A pattern of fewer insertions and more deletions at VDJ junctions was seen in type 1 diabetes patients.

Notes on this clone: Its specificity is not known.

The isolated RNA, all of it, was reverse transcribed, so expressed TCRB transcripts were what got sequenced. Method: immunoSEQ multiplex PCR; TCRdb's copy keeps in-frame clones and lacks some. The sample holds about 230,000 clones; roughly 17% are singletons and the top ten take less than 0.09%. Trimming removed 4 bases at V and 4 bases at J, with 15 bases between. From germline, CDR1 is SGHTA and CDR2 FQGTGA. The CDR3 has 15 residues. This sequence joins TRBV7-3 and TRBJ2-3; D might be TRBD1 (6 bases). Sequencing was done on a sample of naive CD4+ T cells from blood. This clonotype was sampled from a man under 40 with type 1 diabetes. Here the CDR3 DNA reads TGTGCCAGCAGCTCCCTGACAGGTGTATCAGATACGCAGTATTTT. It specifies CASSSLTGVSDTQYF.